A selection of T cell receptor beta chains follows, all from one sample in a study of cytomegalovirus exposure and HLA in healthy donors. Libraries were prepared by immunoSEQ multiplex PCR; TCRdb keeps only in-frame clonotypes and omits some of them. The table records more than 150,000 clones, about 80% of them present only once. The sample consisted of PBMCs. The receptors derive from a woman aged 25 to 39 in good health and CMV-seronegative. Both conserved end residues are trimmed from each CDR3.

16	TRBV5-1	TRBJ2-1	ASSYTVGQGRPYNEQF
13	TRBV6-5	TRBJ1-2	ASSYSGQGGGGYT
13	TRBV6-5	TRBJ2-1	ASRIIAGGGYEQF
18	TRBV27	TRBJ1-1	ASVSLSTYPDRGRLAEAF
11	TRBV19	TRBJ1-1	ASSLQENTEAF
12	TRBV4-1	TRBJ2-1	ASSPIAPTDEQF
13	TRBV9	TRBJ1-4	ASSVGEGANEKLF
16	TRBV29-1	TRBJ2-3	SVEDVAGLLLSTDTQY
14	TRBV5-4	TRBJ2-1	ASSFGGDSFYNEQF
13	TRBV7-2	TRBJ2-5	ASSPRQGMRETQY
13	TRBV18	TRBJ1-2	ASSSVSVATYGYT
10	TRBV6-1	TRBJ2-7	ATRPVLYEQY
10	TRBV7-2	TRBJ1-2	ASSPTGYGYT
9	TRBV21-1	TRBJ1-2	ASSNWAGYT
14	TRBV27	TRBJ1-3	ASSLSKAGTGNTIY
15	TRBV11-2	TRBJ2-1	ASSQYVGGGRHNEQF
13	TRBV7-2	TRBJ2-1	ASSLVGSRGNEQF
11	TRBV7-7	TRBJ2-3	ASSPGRTDTQY
14	TRBV5-1	TRBJ1-6	ASSLDGQGNNSPLH
14	TRBV28	TRBJ2-7	ASSPRGLLRTYEQY
12	TRBV27	TRBJ2-1	ASSLQGSYNEQF
12	TRBV7-2	TRBJ1-2	ASSLAGGDYGYT
13	TRBV7-6	TRBJ2-3	ASSYGLAGTDTQY
14	TRBV28	TRBJ2-7	ASSHLVRGVSDEQY
13	TRBV7-9	TRBJ1-1	ASSLARSGGTEAF
14	TRBV7-9	TRBJ2-3	ASSYILAASTDTQY
10	TRBV2	TRBJ1-1	ASEPVNTEAF
10	TRBV4-1	TRBJ2-2	ASSQGPGELF
16	TRBV5-1	TRBJ2-5	ASKQTGGLNTVSETQY
10	TRBV28	TRBJ2-1	ASSTRVPGQF
14	TRBV6-1	TRBJ2-3	ASSEVPRLAPDTQY
11	TRBV11-3	TRBJ2-5	ASSFSGEETQY
12	TRBV5-1	TRBJ2-7	ASSLRGTSYEQY
14	TRBV25-1	TRBJ1-5	ASSDLRGRRNQPQH
14	TRBV7-2	TRBJ2-2	ASSRLAGGRTGELF
12	TRBV19	TRBJ2-5	ASSLIGREETQY
13	TRBV6-1	TRBJ2-3	ASTEAGGLTDTQY
12	TRBV4-1	TRBJ2-7	ASRWGKDPVEQY
12	TRBV5-4	TRBJ1-2	ASSLKGVVYGYT
14	TRBV19	TRBJ2-1	ASSIEAGGLINEQF
12	TRBV6-5	TRBJ1-2	ASSYPVRPYGYT
13	TRBV4-1	TRBJ2-5	ASSQGRISGETQY
12	TRBV5-6	TRBJ2-7	ASSLAGSVSEQY
13	TRBV15	TRBJ2-1	ATSSSSGSVNEQF